The 17 T cell receptor beta chains reported below all come from one sample, sequenced in a study of memory CD4+ T cells and cytomegalovirus serostatus. Produced via immunoSEQ multiplex PCR; TCRdb's table is partial and in-frame only. The sample yields some 65,000 clones, around 82% seen once. The sort gate was single viable CD3+CD4+CD8-CD45RO+ cells for memory CD4+ T cells. The sequenced sample was memory CD4+ T cells from blood. These receptors were taken from an adult in good health and CMV-seronegative. Some clones in this sample may be carry-over from other donors' samples.

The V gene is TRBV6-1, the J gene TRBJ2-7; D gene ambiguous. The V gene's germline CDR1 is MNHNS and CDR2 SASEGT. V lost 7 bases and J lost 1, with 14 bases in between. The CDR3 length is 14 residues. In DNA, the CDR3 is TGTGCCAGCACCCCTGAACTGGAATCCTACGAGCAGTACTTC. This translates into CASTPELESYEQYF.

The chain carries TRBV5-8 and TRBJ1-2, with D possibly TRBD1 on 5 matching bases. The CDR3 has 15 residues. Germline values: CDR1 SGHTS, CDR2 YDEGEE. V dropped 6 bases and J dropped 3 bases, with 18 bases sitting between them. The CDR3 coding sequence is TGTGCCAGCAACTTCCCGGACAAGCCCTACTATGGCTACACCTTC. It specifies CASNFPDKPYYGYTF.

J is TRBJ1-4 and V is TRBV5-1; D is unclear. The V end lost 3 bases, the J end lost 6 bases, and 9 bases lay between the germline ends. Per the germline V gene, CDR1 is SGHRS and CDR2 is YFSETQ. The CDR3 is 13 amino acids. The CDR3 DNA reads TGCGCCAGCAGCTCGGCTAGGGATGAAAAACTGTTTTTT. Translation: CASSSARDEKLFF. The variable domain in full, with the rest retrieved from reference TRBV5-1 and TRBJ1-4, is KAGVTQTPRYLIKTRGQQVTLSCSPISGHRSVSWYQQTPGQGLQFLFEYFSETQRNKGNFPGRFSGRQFSNSRSEMNVSTLELGDSALYLCASSSARDEKLFFGSGTQLSVL.

The gene calls are TRBV27 and TRBJ1-1; 8 bases are shared with TRBD1. The germline V gene has CDR1 MNHEY and CDR2 SMNVEV (reference sequence). Unmatched junction bases numbered 8, after V lost 3 bases and J lost 11 bases. The length of the CDR3 is 13 residues. The CDR3 here is CASSFSGQVGAFF. The CDR3 DNA sequence: TGTGCCAGCAGTTTCTCGGGACAGGTGGGCGCTTTCTTT.

The chain carries TRBV5-1 and TRBJ1-1; D remains unclear. The CDR3 loop spans 13 amino acids. V lost 5 bases and J lost 2, with 10 bases in between. From germline, CDR1 is SGHRS and CDR2 YFSETQ. In DNA form, the CDR3 reads TGCGCCAGCAGACTAGGGAGAAACACTGAAGCTTTCTTT. It translates to CASRLGRNTEAFF. The entire variable domain, with the rest obtained from reference TRBV5-1 and TRBJ1-1, is as follows: KAGVTQTPRYLIKTRGQQVTLSCSPISGHRSVSWYQQTPGQGLQFLFEYFSETQRNKGNFPGRFSGRQFSNSRSEMNVSTLELGDSALYLCASRLGRNTEAFFGQGTRLTVV.

The rearrangement joins TRBV11-2 to TRBJ1-1; D remains unclear. The V and J ends lost 1 base and 1 base respectively, with 10 bases between them. The CDR3 loop spans 15 amino acids. Germline V gene data show CDR1 as SGHAT and CDR2 as FQNNGV. CDR3 sequence reads: CASSLGSGPNTEAFF. CDR3 nucleotide sequence: TGTGCCAGCAGCTTAGGATCTGGGCCGAACACTGAAGCTTTCTTT.

CDR3 sequence: CASSLGTSGSQETQYF. DNA of the CDR3: TGCGCCAGCAGCTTGGGGACTAGCGGGAGCCAGGAGACCCAGTACTTC. This chain links TRBV5-1 with TRBJ2-5; 13 bases map to TRBD2. CDR1 is SGHRS, CDR2 YFSETQ, per germline. V shed 0 bases, J shed 5 bases, and the junction held 4 bases outside the gene matches. The CDR3 is 16 amino acids.

This chain connects TRBV18 to TRBJ1-1; no clear D. Germline loops: CDR1 KGHSH, CDR2 LQKENI. CDR3 length equals 16 residues. Trimming removed 2 bases at V and 0 bases at J, with 13 bases between. DNA for the CDR3: TGTGCCAGCTCACCAGACCTAACAGCGCTGAACACTGAAGCTTTCTTT. Amino acids: CASSPDLTALNTEAFF.

The chain employs TRBV5-6 and TRBJ1-1; 7 positions agree with TRBD1. V lost 4 bases and J lost 5; bases outside the gene matches: 5. Germline assignment: CDR1 SGHDT and CDR2 YYEEEE. The CDR3 is 13 residues long. The CDR3: CASSEGQRTEAFF. The CDR3 DNA sequence: TGTGCCAGCAGCGAGGGACAGCGAACTGAAGCTTTCTTT.

The sample holds one count of this clone. The gene calls are TRBV9 and TRBJ2-7, with TRBD2 matching 16 bases. This CDR3 has 16 amino acids. V lost 4 bases, J lost 2 bases, and 3 bases stayed unmatched. Germline V CDR1 and CDR2: SGDLS, YYNGEE. The CDR3 region is CASSPGLAGGAYEQYF. As DNA, the CDR3 is TGTGCCAGCAGCCCGGGACTAGCGGGAGGGGCCTACGAGCAGTACTTC.

The J gene is TRBJ2-2, the V gene TRBV9; unclear D gene. Germline CDR1 is SGDLS and CDR2 is YYNGEE. The CDR3 contains 15 residues. The V end lost 0 bases, the J end lost 2 bases, and 8 bases lay between the germline ends. The CDR3 coding sequence is TGTGCCAGCAGCGTAGAACCCCTCAACACCGGGGAGCTGTTTTTT. It yields the protein CASSVEPLNTGELFF. Combining the CDR3 with reference TRBV9 and TRBJ2-2 gives the whole variable domain DSGVTQTPKHLITATGQRVTLRCSPRSGDLSVYWYQQSLDQGLQFLIQYYNGEERAKGNILERFSAQQFPDLHSELNLSSLELGDSALYFCASSVEPLNTGELFFGEGSRLTVL.

This chain links TRBV18 with TRBJ2-7, with unresolved D. V was clipped by 2 bases and J by 1 base, with 24 bases between them. Germline assignment: CDR1 KGHSH and CDR2 LQKENI. CDR3 length: 19 amino acids. The CDR3 DNA reads as TGTGCCAGCTCACCAGGGTCCAGGACGGCTGCCAGGCGTTCCTACGAGCAGTACTTC. This encodes CASSPGSRTAARRSYEQYF.

Concerning this clone: Distinct nucleotide sequences in the sample also encode this CDR3. This chain links TRBV27 with TRBJ2-2, with D possibly TRBD1 on 5 matching bases. V was cut by 5 bases and J by 0 bases, with 13 bases left in between. The CDR3 is 16 residues long. Germline V CDR1 and CDR2: MNHEY, SMNVEV (reference sequence). CDR3 residues: CASSRTGTANTGELFF. The CDR3 DNA follows: TGTGCCAGCAGTCGTACAGGAACCGCGAACACCGGGGAGCTGTTTTTT.

This clone has just one count. The J gene is TRBJ2-1, the V gene TRBV9, with 7 bases matching TRBD1. V lost 3 bases, J lost 5 bases, and 11 bases stayed unmatched. The CDR3 extends over 16 amino acids. Germline lookup yields CDR1 SGDLS and CDR2 YYNGEE. In DNA form, the CDR3 reads TGTGCCAGCAGCGCCTTCCTCCAGGGACAGAACAATGAGCAGTTCTTC. Its translation is CASSAFLQGQNNEQFF.

The rearrangement joins TRBV27 to TRBJ2-2; D gene unclear. CDR1 is MNHEY and CDR2 is SMNVEV in the germline V gene (reference sequence). The CDR3 extends over 15 amino acids. V lost 6 bases, J lost 2 bases, and 13 bases lay in between. The CDR3 spells CASRLTGLNTGELFF. CDR3 sequence (DNA): TGTGCCAGCAGGCTCACGGGCCTAAACACCGGGGAGCTGTTTTTT.

V gene TRBV29-1 combines with J gene TRBJ2-7, with D perhaps matching TRBD1 (5 bases). Trimming pared 5 bases from V and 3 bases from J, leaving 8 bases between. CDR3 length equals 11 residues. CDR1 SQVTM and CDR2 ANQGSEA come from the germline V gene. CDR3 nucleotide sequence: TGCAGCGTTATCAGGGTCTACGAGCAGTACTTC. It yields the protein CSVIRVYEQYF.

This sequence joins TRBV5-4 and TRBJ1-1; maybe TRBD1 (5 bases). CDR3 length equals 13 residues. Germline CDR1 reads SGHNT; CDR2 reads YYREEE (reference sequence). Trimming cost V 1 base and J 7 bases, with 11 bases left between them. The CDR3 nucleotides read TGTGCCAGCAGCTTGTTCCGGGGCAGTGAAGCTTTCTTT. Residues: CASSLFRGSEAFF.